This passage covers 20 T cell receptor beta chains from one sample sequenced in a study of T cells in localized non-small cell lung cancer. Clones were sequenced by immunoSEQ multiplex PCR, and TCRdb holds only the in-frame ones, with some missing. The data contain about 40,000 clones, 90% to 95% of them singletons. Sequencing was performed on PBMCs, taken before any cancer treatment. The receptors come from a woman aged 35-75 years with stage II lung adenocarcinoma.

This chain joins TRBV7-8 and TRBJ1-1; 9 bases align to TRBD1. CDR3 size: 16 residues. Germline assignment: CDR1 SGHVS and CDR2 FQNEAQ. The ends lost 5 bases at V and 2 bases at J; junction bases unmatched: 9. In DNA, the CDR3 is TGTGCCAGCAGCCCAAGGCCGGGACAGGGAAACACTGAAGCTTTCTTT. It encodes CASSPRPGQGNTEAFF.

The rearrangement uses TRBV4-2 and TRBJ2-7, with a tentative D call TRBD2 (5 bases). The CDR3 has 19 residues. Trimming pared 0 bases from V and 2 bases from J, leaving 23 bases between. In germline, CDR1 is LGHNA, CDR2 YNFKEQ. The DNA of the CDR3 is TGTGCCAGCAGCCAAGATTCACACCGACCCGGGGTGGGAACCTACGAGCAGTACTTC. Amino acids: CASSQDSHRPGVGTYEQYF.

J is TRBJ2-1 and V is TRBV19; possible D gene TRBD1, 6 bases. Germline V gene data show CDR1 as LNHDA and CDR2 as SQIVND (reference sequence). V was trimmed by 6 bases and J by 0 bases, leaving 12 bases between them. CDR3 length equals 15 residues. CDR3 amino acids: CASSLGGSSYNEQFF. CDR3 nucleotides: TGTGCCAGTAGCCTAGGGGGAAGCTCCTACAATGAGCAGTTCTTC.

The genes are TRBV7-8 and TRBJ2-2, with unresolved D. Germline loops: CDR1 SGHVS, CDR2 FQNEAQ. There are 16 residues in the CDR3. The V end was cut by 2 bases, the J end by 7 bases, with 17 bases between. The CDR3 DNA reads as TGTGCCAGCAGCTTAAACCTGGGTCATGATGTCGGGGAGCTGTTTTTT. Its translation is CASSLNLGHDVGELFF.

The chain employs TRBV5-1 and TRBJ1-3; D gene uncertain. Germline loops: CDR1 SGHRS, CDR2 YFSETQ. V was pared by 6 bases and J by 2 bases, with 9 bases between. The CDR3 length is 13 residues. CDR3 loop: CASKAGAGNTIYF. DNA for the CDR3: TGCGCCAGCAAGGCCGGGGCTGGAAACACCATATATTTT. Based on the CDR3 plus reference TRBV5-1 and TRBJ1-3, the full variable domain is KAGVTQTPRYLIKTRGQQVTLSCSPISGHRSVSWYQQTPGQGLQFLFEYFSETQRNKGNFPGRFSGRQFSNSRSEMNVSTLELGDSALYLCASKAGAGNTIYFGEGSWLTVV.

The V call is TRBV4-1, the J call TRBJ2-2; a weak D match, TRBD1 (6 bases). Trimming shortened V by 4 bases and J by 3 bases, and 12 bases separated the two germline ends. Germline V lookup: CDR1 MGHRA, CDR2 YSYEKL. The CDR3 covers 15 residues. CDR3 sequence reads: CASSLGPGDTGELFF. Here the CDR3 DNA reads TGCGCCAGCAGCCTTGGTCCAGGGGACACCGGGGAGCTGTTTTTT.

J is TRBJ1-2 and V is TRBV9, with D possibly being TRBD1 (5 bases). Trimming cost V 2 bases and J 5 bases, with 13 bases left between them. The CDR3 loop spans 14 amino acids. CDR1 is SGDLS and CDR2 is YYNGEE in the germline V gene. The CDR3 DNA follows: TGTGCCAGCAGCGTCGATACAGGAGCTTATGGCTACACCTTC. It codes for CASSVDTGAYGYTF.

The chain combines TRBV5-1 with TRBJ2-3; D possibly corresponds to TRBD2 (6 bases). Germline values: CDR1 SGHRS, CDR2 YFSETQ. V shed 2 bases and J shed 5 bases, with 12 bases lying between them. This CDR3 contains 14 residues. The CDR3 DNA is TGCGCCAGCAGCTTAGGTGGGGGAGGAGATACGCAGTATTTT. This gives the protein CASSLGGGGDTQYF.

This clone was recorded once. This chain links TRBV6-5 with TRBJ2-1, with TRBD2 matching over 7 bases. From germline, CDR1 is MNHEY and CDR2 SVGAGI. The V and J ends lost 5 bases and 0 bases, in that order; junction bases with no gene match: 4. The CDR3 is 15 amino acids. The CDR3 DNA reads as TGTGCCAGCAGTAGCGGGACGAGCTCCTACAATGAGCAGTTCTTC. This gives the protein CASSSGTSSYNEQFF.

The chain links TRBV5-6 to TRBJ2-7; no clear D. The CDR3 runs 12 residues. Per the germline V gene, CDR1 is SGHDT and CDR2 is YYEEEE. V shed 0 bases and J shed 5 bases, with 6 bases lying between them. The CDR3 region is CASSLVGDEQYF. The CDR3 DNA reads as TGTGCCAGCAGCTTGGTCGGAGACGAGCAGTACTTC.

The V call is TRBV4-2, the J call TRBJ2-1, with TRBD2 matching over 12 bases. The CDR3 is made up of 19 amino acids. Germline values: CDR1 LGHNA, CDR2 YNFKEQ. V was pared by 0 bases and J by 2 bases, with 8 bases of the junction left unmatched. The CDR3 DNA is TGTGCCAGCAGCCAAGAGGCCGGGACTAGCGGGTTCCCCTACAATGAGCAGTTCTTC. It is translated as CASSQEAGTSGFPYNEQFF.

CDR3 sequence (DNA): TGTGCCAGCAGCTTACTTCCTCAGCCGGGGGGGTACTTC. It codes for CASSLLPQPGGYF. The chain combines TRBV7-8 with TRBJ2-5; 7 positions agree with TRBD2. The CDR3 consists of 13 residues. V lost 2 bases and J lost 13; bases outside the gene matches: 10. The germline gives CDR1 SGHVS, CDR2 FQNEAQ.

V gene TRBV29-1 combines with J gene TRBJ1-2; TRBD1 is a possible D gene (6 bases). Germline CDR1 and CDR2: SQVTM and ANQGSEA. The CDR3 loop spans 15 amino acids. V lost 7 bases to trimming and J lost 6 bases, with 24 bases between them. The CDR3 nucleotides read TGCAGCGCCCTTAGAGGTATCAGGGGTTCAAATGGCTACACCTTC. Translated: CSALRGIRGSNGYTF.

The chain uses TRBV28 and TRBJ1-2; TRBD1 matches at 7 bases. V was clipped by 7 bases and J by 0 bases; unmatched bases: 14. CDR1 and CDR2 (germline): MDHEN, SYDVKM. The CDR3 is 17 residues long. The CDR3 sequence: CASTSAGGRPANYGYTF. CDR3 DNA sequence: TGTGCCAGCACCTCCGCAGGGGGGAGACCAGCTAACTATGGCTACACCTTC.

The CDR3 reads CASGRDTTYEQYF. CDR3 nucleotides: TGTGCCAGCGGCCGGGACACAACCTACGAGCAGTACTTC. This sequence joins TRBV19 and TRBJ2-7; TRBD1 is a possible D gene (6 bases). This CDR3 is 13 amino acids long. The V gene's germline CDR1 is LNHDA and CDR2 SQIVND (reference sequence). V lost 9 bases, J lost 2 bases, and 14 bases lay in between.

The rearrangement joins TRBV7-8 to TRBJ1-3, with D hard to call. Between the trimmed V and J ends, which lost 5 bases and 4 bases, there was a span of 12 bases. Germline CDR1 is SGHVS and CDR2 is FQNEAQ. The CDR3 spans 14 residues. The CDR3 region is CASSPGTGGNTIYF. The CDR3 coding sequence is TGTGCCAGCAGCCCAGGTACTGGCGGAAACACCATATATTTT.

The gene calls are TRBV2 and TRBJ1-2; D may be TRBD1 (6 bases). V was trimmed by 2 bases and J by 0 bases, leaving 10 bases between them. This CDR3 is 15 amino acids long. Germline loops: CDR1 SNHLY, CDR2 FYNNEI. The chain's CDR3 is CASSERDNTNYGYTF. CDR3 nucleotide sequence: TGTGCCAGCAGTGAACGGGACAATACTAACTATGGCTACACCTTC.

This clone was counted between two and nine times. CDR3 loop: CARRGFERGQPQHF. CDR3 bases: TGTGCCAGAAGGGGGTTCGAGCGGGGTCAGCCCCAGCATTTT. This chain links TRBV5-3 with TRBJ1-5; D is undetermined. TRBV5-3 is an open reading frame whose function is uncertain. V lost 5 bases, J lost 6 bases, and 15 bases lay in between. This CDR3 contains 14 residues.

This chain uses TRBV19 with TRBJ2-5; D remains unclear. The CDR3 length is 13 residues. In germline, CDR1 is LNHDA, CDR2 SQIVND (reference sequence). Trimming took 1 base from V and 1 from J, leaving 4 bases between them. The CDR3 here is CASSIAPQETQYF. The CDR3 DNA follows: TGTGCCAGTAGTATAGCCCCCCAAGAGACCCAGTACTTC.

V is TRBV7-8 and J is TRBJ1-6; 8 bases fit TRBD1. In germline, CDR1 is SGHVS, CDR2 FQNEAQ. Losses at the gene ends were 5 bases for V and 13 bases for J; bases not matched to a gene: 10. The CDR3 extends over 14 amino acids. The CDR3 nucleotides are TGTGCCAGCAGCCTTGACAGGGGCTGGGGGCCCCTCCACTTT. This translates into CASSLDRGWGPLHF.